A selection of T cell receptor beta chains follows, all from one sample in a study of T cell changes during pregnancy in multiple sclerosis. Produced via immunoSEQ multiplex PCR; TCRdb's table is partial and in-frame only. The table has about 87,000 clones, about 94% seen once. Specimen: peripheral blood, collected in the third trimester of pregnancy. Receptor source: a female donor in good health, enrolled as a control in a pregnancy study. Each CDR3 is given with its conserved first and last residue. Fields, in order: CDR3 DNA, CDR3 protein, D gene, clone size, J gene, V gene. D genes are given only for firm matches. Expanded clones are given a class, and other clones once, few, many or no size at all.

DNA: TGCGCCAGCATCCGAATCGGGAGTCGGTACGAGCAGTACTTC
CDR3: CASIRIGSRYEQYF
D: -
size: -
J: TRBJ2-7
V: TRBV23-1

DNA: TGTGCCAGCAGCCTAGCGGGAGGCCAAGAGACCCAGTACTTC
CDR3: CASSLAGGQETQYF
D: TRBD2
size: -
J: TRBJ2-5
V: TRBV6-5

DNA: TGTGCCAGCAGCCAAGGCAGGGTTGGAACCGGGGAGCTGTTTTTT
CDR3: CASSQGRVGTGELFF
D: -
size: -
J: TRBJ2-2
V: TRBV16

DNA: TGCGCCAGCAGCCTTAGCAATGAGCAGTTCTTC
CDR3: CASSLSNEQFF
D: -
size: -
J: TRBJ2-1
V: TRBV4-1

DNA: TGTGCCAGCAGCTTGGACAGAGGACTTGAAGCTTTCTTT
CDR3: CASSLDRGLEAFF
D: -
size: -
J: TRBJ1-1
V: TRBV5-5

DNA: TGCGCCAGCAGCTTTACATTCCAGAAAAACACTGAAGCTTTCTTT
CDR3: CASSFTFQKNTEAFF
D: -
size: -
J: TRBJ1-1
V: TRBV5-1

DNA: TGCGCCAGCAGCCAAGATCTTGCTAGTCCGCAGTTCTTC
CDR3: CASSQDLASPQFF
D: -
size: -
J: TRBJ2-1
V: TRBV4-1

DNA: TGTGCCAGCAGTGGGACAGGGGGAATGAACACTGAAGCTTTCTTT
CDR3: CASSGTGGMNTEAFF
D: TRBD1
size: -
J: TRBJ1-1
V: TRBV2

DNA: TGTGCCTGGAGTGTACGGAAGGCCTCGCATACCCCAGGGAATGAGCAGTTCTTC
CDR3: CAWSVRKASHTPGNEQFF
D: -
size: once
J: TRBJ2-1
V: TRBV30

DNA: TGTGCCAGCAGCTCCGCAGTCTACGAGCAGTACTTC
CDR3: CASSSAVYEQYF
D: -
size: -
J: TRBJ2-7
V: TRBV7-8

DNA: TGCGCCAGCAGGACAGGGTGCGCGGAAAAACTGTTTTTT
CDR3: CASRTGCAEKLFF
D: TRBD1
size: once
J: TRBJ1-4
V: TRBV10-1

DNA: TGCGCCAGCAGCCAGAAGGGACAGTCCAATCAGCCCCAGCATTTT
CDR3: CASSQKGQSNQPQHF
D: TRBD1
size: -
J: TRBJ1-5
V: TRBV4-1

DNA: TGCGCCAGCAGCTTGGGCCATAGCGGCCAAGAGACCCAGTACTTC
CDR3: CASSLGHSGQETQYF
D: -
size: -
J: TRBJ2-5
V: TRBV5-1

DNA: TGTGCCAGCAGCCCCTGGGGGGGTAATCAGCCCCAGCATTTT
CDR3: CASSPWGGNQPQHF
D: -
size: -
J: TRBJ1-5
V: TRBV9

DNA: TGTGCCAGCAGTTTAAAAGCCGGGACTAGCTCCTACAATGAGCAGTTCTTC
CDR3: CASSLKAGTSSYNEQFF
D: TRBD2
size: -
J: TRBJ2-1
V: TRBV27

DNA: TGTGCCAGCAGCTGGACAGGGCAGGCCTACGAGCAGTACTTC
CDR3: CASSWTGQAYEQYF
D: TRBD1
size: -
J: TRBJ2-7
V: TRBV7-6

DNA: TGTGCCAGCAAAATCGGGGGTTATAGCAATCAGCCCCAGCATTTT
CDR3: CASKIGGYSNQPQHF
D: -
size: -
J: TRBJ1-5
V: TRBV2

DNA: TGCGCCAGCAGCAAATGGACAGGGGTTGAACTTGGGGAGCTGTTTTTT
CDR3: CASSKWTGVELGELFF
D: TRBD1
size: -
J: TRBJ2-2
V: TRBV4-1

DNA: TGCAGCGTTTACGGGACTAGCGGGACTGATGAGCAGTTCTTC
CDR3: CSVYGTSGTDEQFF
D: TRBD2
size: -
J: TRBJ2-1
V: TRBV29-1

DNA: TGTGCCAGCAGCTCGACGGACGGGGCCTACGAGCAGTACTTC
CDR3: CASSSTDGAYEQYF
D: -
size: -
J: TRBJ2-7
V: TRBV11-1

DNA: TGTGCCATCAGTGATGGGACAAACAATAGCAATCAGCCCCAGCATTTT
CDR3: CAISDGTNNSNQPQHF
D: -
size: once
J: TRBJ1-5
V: TRBV10-3

DNA: TGTGCCAGCAGCTTATCCACCGGCAGGAACTATGGCTACACCTTC
CDR3: CASSLSTGRNYGYTF
D: -
size: -
J: TRBJ1-2
V: TRBV11-2

DNA: TGTGCCATCAGTGACCTATCCGGGGAGCTGTTTTTT
CDR3: CAISDLSGELFF
D: -
size: -
J: TRBJ2-2
V: TRBV10-3

DNA: TGCGCCAGCAGCTTGGCTTTAGCTACGAACACTGAAGCTTTCTTT
CDR3: CASSLALATNTEAFF
D: -
size: -
J: TRBJ1-1
V: TRBV5-1

DNA: TGTGCCAGCAGTTCCGGGACACAACCCGAAAAACTGTTTTTT
CDR3: CASSSGTQPEKLFF
D: -
size: -
J: TRBJ1-4
V: TRBV28

DNA: TGTGCCAGCAGCTTTCATACGCGGCCTGGAAACACCATATATTTT
CDR3: CASSFHTRPGNTIYF
D: -
size: -
J: TRBJ1-3
V: TRBV7-9

DNA: TGTGCCAGCAGCAAATACCCGGACAGCTCCTACGAGCAGTACTTC
CDR3: CASSKYPDSSYEQYF
D: -
size: -
J: TRBJ2-7
V: TRBV11-3

DNA: TGCAGTGCCGGACTCAAAGATGGCTACACCTTC
CDR3: CSAGLKDGYTF
D: -
size: -
J: TRBJ1-2
V: TRBV20-1

DNA: TGTGCCAGCAGTGACCGGGACAGGGGGCTCGGTGGCTACACCTTC
CDR3: CASSDRDRGLGGYTF
D: TRBD1
size: -
J: TRBJ1-2
V: TRBV2

DNA: TGTGCCAGCAGGGCTAACAGCGGCTTACAGCCCCAGCATTTT
CDR3: CASRANSGLQPQHF
D: -
size: -
J: TRBJ1-5
V: TRBV2

DNA: TGTGCCAGTAGTATTAGCGGCACAGTGAACACTGAAGCTTTCTTT
CDR3: CASSISGTVNTEAFF
D: -
size: -
J: TRBJ1-1
V: TRBV19

DNA: TGCGCCAGCAGCTTCTACCCGGGACTAGCGAGTACACTCACAGATACGCAGTATTTT
CDR3: CASSFYPGLASTLTDTQYF
D: TRBD2
size: -
J: TRBJ2-3
V: TRBV5-1

DNA: TGTGCCAGCAGAGCGATTGGGGGGGGCCCTTTCGCTGAAGCTTTCTTT
CDR3: CASRAIGGGPFAEAFF
D: -
size: -
J: TRBJ1-1
V: TRBV11-2

DNA: TGCGCCAGCAGCCAAGACAGGACTAATGAAAAACTGTTTTTT
CDR3: CASSQDRTNEKLFF
D: -
size: -
J: TRBJ1-4
V: TRBV4-1

DNA: TGTGCCATTTCGGGACTAGCGGGAGCCGATGAGCAGTTCTTC
CDR3: CAISGLAGADEQFF
D: TRBD2
size: -
J: TRBJ2-1
V: TRBV10-3

DNA: TGTGCCAGCAGAACGGGACTAGCGGGAGATGAGCAGTACTTC
CDR3: CASRTGLAGDEQYF
D: TRBD2
size: -
J: TRBJ2-7
V: TRBV28

DNA: TGTGCCAGCAGCTTAGGGCTAGCGGGAGTCGCTGAGCAGTTCTTC
CDR3: CASSLGLAGVAEQFF
D: TRBD2
size: -
J: TRBJ2-1
V: TRBV7-9

DNA: TGCAGCGTTGCCGGGACTAGCGGGGGACAAGAGACCCAGTACTTC
CDR3: CSVAGTSGGQETQYF
D: TRBD2
size: -
J: TRBJ2-5
V: TRBV29-1

DNA: TGTGCCAGCAGCTCATGGGAGAGAAACGAGCAGTACTTC
CDR3: CASSSWERNEQYF
D: -
size: -
J: TRBJ2-7
V: TRBV5-4

DNA: TGTGCCAGCAGTTTCAACGACTGGCAAGAGACCCAGTACTTC
CDR3: CASSFNDWQETQYF
D: -
size: -
J: TRBJ2-5
V: TRBV28

DNA: TGTGCCAGCAGCTTGGGGACAGGGTTCACCGGGGAGCTGTTTTTT
CDR3: CASSLGTGFTGELFF
D: TRBD1
size: -
J: TRBJ2-2
V: TRBV5-4

DNA: TGTGCCAGTCGTAGATCTGGGGCCAACGTCCTGACTTTC
CDR3: CASRRSGANVLTF
D: -
size: -
J: TRBJ2-6
V: TRBV6-5

DNA: TGTGCCAGCAGCTTACCCCGCGTGGAGCCCTACTCCTACGAGCAGTACTTC
CDR3: CASSLPRVEPYSYEQYF
D: -
size: -
J: TRBJ2-7
V: TRBV7-9

DNA: TGCGCCAGCAGCTTGGCGGGTGCGCAGGGAAGTCCCGGGGAGCTGTTTTTT
CDR3: CASSLAGAQGSPGELFF
D: -
size: -
J: TRBJ2-2
V: TRBV5-1

DNA: TGTGCCAGCAGCAACGGCGGCCCCCACACTGAAGCTTTCTTT
CDR3: CASSNGGPHTEAFF
D: -
size: -
J: TRBJ1-1
V: TRBV7-9

DNA: TGTGCCAGCAGCTCCACAACCGATACGCAGTATTTT
CDR3: CASSSTTDTQYF
D: -
size: -
J: TRBJ2-3
V: TRBV7-8

DNA: TGTGCCAGCAGTTTGGGAGTGACTAGCCTCGATGAGCAGTTCTTC
CDR3: CASSLGVTSLDEQFF
D: TRBD2
size: -
J: TRBJ2-1
V: TRBV27

DNA: TGCGCCAGCAGCTTGGCGGGACAGGGGGCTTCAGATACGCAGTATTTT
CDR3: CASSLAGQGASDTQYF
D: TRBD1
size: -
J: TRBJ2-3
V: TRBV5-1

DNA: TGTGCCAGCAGTTACTCGTTGGGACAGGGCTACGAGCAGTACTTC
CDR3: CASSYSLGQGYEQYF
D: TRBD1
size: -
J: TRBJ2-7
V: TRBV6-5

DNA: TGTGCCAGCAGCTCGAGCGGAACGGAAAACTACGAGCAGTACTTC
CDR3: CASSSSGTENYEQYF
D: -
size: once
J: TRBJ2-7
V: TRBV27

DNA: TGTGCCAGCAGCCAAGAGGCGGGCAGGGAGGATGGCTACACCTTC
CDR3: CASSQEAGREDGYTF
D: -
size: once
J: TRBJ1-2
V: TRBV4-2

DNA: TGCAGCGTTGAAGAGCGGCAGGGGAATTGGTACACCTTC
CDR3: CSVEERQGNWYTF
D: -
size: once
J: TRBJ1-2
V: TRBV29-1

DNA: TGTGCCAGTAGTAAGGATCGGGAGGTCCTACTGGCTGAAGCTTTCTTT
CDR3: CASSKDREVLLAEAFF
D: -
size: once
J: TRBJ1-1
V: TRBV19

DNA: TGTGCCAGCCGGGTAGCGGGAGGGACCTACGAGCAGTACTTC
CDR3: CASRVAGGTYEQYF
D: TRBD2
size: -
J: TRBJ2-7
V: TRBV2

DNA: TGTGCCAGCATTGCGGGTAGAAGAGGCACAGATACGCAGTATTTT
CDR3: CASIAGRRGTDTQYF
D: -
size: -
J: TRBJ2-3
V: TRBV2

DNA: TGCGCCAGCGGACCCACAGGGGGCTCGGACTATGGCTACACCTTC
CDR3: CASGPTGGSDYGYTF
D: TRBD1
size: -
J: TRBJ1-2
V: TRBV5-1

DNA: TGCGCCAGCAGCCAAGGCCGGGGTTCCTACGAGCAGTACTTC
CDR3: CASSQGRGSYEQYF
D: -
size: -
J: TRBJ2-7
V: TRBV4-1

DNA: TGTGCCAGCAGCTTAAGGCGGGACAGGGCGGGCAATGAGCAGTTCTTC
CDR3: CASSLRRDRAGNEQFF
D: TRBD1
size: -
J: TRBJ2-1
V: TRBV7-9

DNA: TGTGCCAGTAGTTTCGGGGGGAGCAATCAGCCCCAGCATTTT
CDR3: CASSFGGSNQPQHF
D: -
size: -
J: TRBJ1-5
V: TRBV19

DNA: TGTGCCAGTAGTCCCACGGGGGATGGGCAGCCCCAGCATTTT
CDR3: CASSPTGDGQPQHF
D: -
size: few
J: TRBJ1-5
V: TRBV19